A single sample is the source of the 14 T cell receptor beta chains below, sequenced in a study of T cells in tuberculosis. TCRdb's copy holds only in-frame clones and misses some; the assay was immunoSEQ multiplex PCR. The table includes some 41,000 clones, 90% to 95% detected once. Specimen: PBMCs. The receptors shown here come from a donor between 10 and 35 years old with latent tuberculosis or without tuberculosis infection. Some clones in this sample may be carry-over from other donors' samples.

This chain joins TRBV28 and TRBJ2-3, with D uncertain. Germline CDR1 reads MDHEN; CDR2 reads SYDVKM. V lost 5 bases, J lost 4 bases, and 10 bases lay in between. CDR3 size: 13 residues. CDR3 nucleotides: TGTGCCAGCAGTAAGGCGGCGGCAGATACGCAGTATTTT. The encoded protein is CASSKAAADTQYF. Full variable domain (outside the CDR3, taken from reference TRBV28 and TRBJ2-3): DVKVTQSSRYLVKRTGEKVFLECVQDMDHENMFWYRQDPGLGLRLIYFSYDVKMKEKGDIPEGYSVSREKKERFSLILESASTNQTSMYLCASSKAAADTQYFGPGTRLTVL.

V gene TRBV2 combines with J gene TRBJ1-2; D gene ambiguous. V was shortened by 2 bases and J by 7 bases, with 8 bases between the two germline ends. The CDR3 length is 12 residues. Germline assignment: CDR1 SNHLY and CDR2 FYNNEI. In DNA, the CDR3 is TGTGCCAGCAGTGAATATGTATCTGGCTACACCTTC. Encoded protein: CASSEYVSGYTF.

The chain carries TRBV6-4 and TRBJ1-1; D remains unclear. This CDR3 region has 13 residues. V lost 3 bases to trimming and J lost 1 base, with 6 bases between them. Germline V gene data show CDR1 as MRHNA and CDR2 as SNTAGT. The DNA of the CDR3 is TGTGCCAGCAGTGAACAGAGGAACACTGAAGCTTTCTTT. Protein: CASSEQRNTEAFF.

The J gene is TRBJ1-3, the V gene TRBV4-1; 11 nucleotides line up with TRBD1. The CDR3 runs 16 residues. Trimming cost V 3 bases and J 2 bases; bases outside gene matches: 3. CDR1 MGHRA and CDR2 YSYEKL come from the germline V gene. CDR3 in amino acids: CASSQDRGQAGNTIYF. DNA of the CDR3: TGCGCCAGCAGCCAGGACAGGGGGCAGGCTGGAAACACCATATATTTT.

The chain combines TRBV2 with TRBJ2-3, with 7 bases lining up with TRBD2. After removal of 6 bases from V and 7 bases from J, the junction contained 4 bases not matched to a gene. The germline V gene encodes CDR1 SNHLY and CDR2 FYNNEI. CDR3 size: 12 residues. As DNA, the CDR3 is TGTGCCAGCAGGGGGGGGGTGAATACGCAGTATTTT. It specifies CASRGGVNTQYF.

The chain employs TRBV18 and TRBJ2-2, with 11 bases matching TRBD2. The germline V gene has CDR1 KGHSH and CDR2 LQKENI. This CDR3 has 15 amino acids. The V segment lost 4 bases and the J segment 4 bases; nucleotides outside the gene matches: 2. The CDR3 nucleotides read TGTGCCAGCTCACGGGGACTAGCGGTCACCGGGGAGCTGTTTTTT. Residues: CASSRGLAVTGELFF.

Remarks on this clone: The junction departs from the called germline gene at one end, perhaps through a read error. The V gene is TRBV19, the J gene TRBJ2-2, with D tentatively TRBD2 (5 bases). Per germline, CDR1 LNHDA and CDR2 SQIVND (reference sequence). CDR3 size: 15 residues. The CDR3 region has the DNA TGTGCCAGTAGTATAGTGTGGGAGAACCCCGGGGAGCTGTTTTTT. It is translated as CASSIVWENPGELFF.

This clone was counted a single time. The rearrangement links TRBV7-8 to TRBJ2-7; D perhaps matches TRBD1 (5 bases). The CDR3 is made up of 15 amino acids. Between the trimmed V and J ends, which lost 1 base and 2 bases, there was a span of 12 bases. Germline CDR1 and CDR2: SGHVS and FQNEAQ. CDR3 nucleotide sequence: TGTGCCAGCAGCTTAGAGTCAGACAGAACCTACGAGCAGTACTTC. It codes for CASSLESDRTYEQYF.

The V and J genes are TRBV29-1 and TRBJ1-2; D gene unclear. This CDR3 spans 12 amino acids. Germline V lookup: CDR1 SQVTM, CDR2 ANQGSEA. Between the trimmed V and J ends, which lost 3 bases and 2 bases, there was a span of 7 bases. CDR3 residues: CSVEPANYGYTF. The CDR3 region has the DNA TGCAGCGTTGAGCCAGCGAACTATGGCTACACCTTC.

The V call is TRBV4-1, the J call TRBJ2-2, with 8 nucleotides matching TRBD2. The CDR3 totals 19 residues. Germline V gene data show CDR1 as MGHRA and CDR2 as YSYEKL. The V segment lost 3 bases and the J segment 6 bases; nucleotides outside the gene matches: 18. DNA for the CDR3: TGCGCCAGCAGCCATCCCCGGCCGGGGGGGAAGGATGGCTCCGGGGAGCTGTTTTTT. The encoded protein is CASSHPRPGGKDGSGELFF.

CDR3 coding DNA: TGTGCCAGCAGCTTGGTTGGCAGAGAAGCTTTCTTT. Translating gives CASSLVGREAFF. This sequence joins TRBV5-8 and TRBJ1-1; D unclear. Germline assignment: CDR1 SGHTS and CDR2 YDEGEE. V shed 0 bases and J shed 8 bases, with 8 bases lying between them. The CDR3 sequence is 12 residues long. Combining the CDR3 with reference TRBV5-8 and TRBJ1-1 gives the whole variable domain EAGVTQSPTHLIKTRGQQATLRCSPISGHTSVYWYQQALGLGLQFLLWYDEGEERNRGNFPPRFSGRQFPNYSSELNVNALELEDSALYLCASSLVGREAFFGQGTRLTVV.

The V gene is TRBV2, the J gene TRBJ2-3; D ambiguous. Germline-derived CDR1 and CDR2 are SNHLY and FYNNEI. This CDR3 spans 15 amino acids. V lost 4 bases and J 1 base, leaving 12 bases between the germline ends. The CDR3 loop reads CASSVDGLGTDTQYF. For the CDR3, the DNA is TGTGCCAGCAGTGTCGACGGGTTAGGCACAGATACGCAGTATTTT.

The chain employs TRBV7-2 and TRBJ1-1, with D possibly TRBD1 on 5 matching bases. This CDR3 region has 14 residues. Germline V gene lookup returns CDR1 SGHTA and CDR2 FQGNSA. Trimming removed 1 base at V and 3 bases at J, with 9 bases between. CDR3 residues: CASSLVGGDTEAFF. CDR3 nucleotide sequence: TGTGCCAGCAGCTTAGTCGGGGGGGACACTGAAGCTTTCTTT.

This chain joins TRBV6-6 and TRBJ1-2, with 7 positions matching TRBD1. The CDR3 extends over 14 amino acids. Germline values: CDR1 MNHNY, CDR2 SVGAGI (reference sequence). With V trimmed by 6 bases and J by 3 bases, 7 bases remained unmatched. The DNA for the CDR3 is TGTGCCAGCAGCCGAGTTGGGACAGACTATGGCTACACCTTC. The encoded protein is CASSRVGTDYGYTF.